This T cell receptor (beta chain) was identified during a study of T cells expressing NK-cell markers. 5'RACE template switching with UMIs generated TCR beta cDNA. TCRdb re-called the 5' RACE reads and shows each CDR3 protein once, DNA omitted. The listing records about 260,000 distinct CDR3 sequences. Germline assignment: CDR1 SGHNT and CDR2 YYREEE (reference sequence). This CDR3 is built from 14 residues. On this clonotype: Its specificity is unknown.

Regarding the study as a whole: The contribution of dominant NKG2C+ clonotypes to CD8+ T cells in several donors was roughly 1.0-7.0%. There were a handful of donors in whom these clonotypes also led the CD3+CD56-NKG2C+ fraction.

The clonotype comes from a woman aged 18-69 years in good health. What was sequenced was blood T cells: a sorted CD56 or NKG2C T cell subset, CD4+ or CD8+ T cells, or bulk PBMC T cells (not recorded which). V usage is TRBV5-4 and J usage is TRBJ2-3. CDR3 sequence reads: CASSLPSGPDTQYF.